These 30 T cell receptor beta chains came from one sample sequenced in a study of beta chain features in type 1 diabetes. As every portion of the isolated RNA was reverse transcribed, the sequencing read expressed TCRB transcripts. Profiling relied on immunoSEQ multiplex PCR, and the TCRdb table lists in-frame clones only, not all of them. The sample yields some 150,000 clones, around 8.7% seen once. Sample: central memory CD4+ T cells from blood. The receptor source for this set is a man younger than 30 in good health.

This chain connects TRBV25-1 to TRBJ1-5, with D tentatively TRBD1 (5 bases). The length of the CDR3 is 16 residues. Trimming shortened V by 3 bases and J by 4 bases, and 16 bases separated the two germline ends. Germline CDR1 is MGHDK and CDR2 is SYGVNS. DNA of the CDR3: TGTGCCAGCAGTGACCCCCCGAGACAGAGAAATCAGCCCCAGCATTTT. Translated: CASSDPPRQRNQPQHF.

This clone appeared a few times. The genes are TRBV6-6 and TRBJ2-1; D call uncertain. Trimming removed 0 bases at V and 10 bases at J, with 10 bases between. Germline V gene data show CDR1 as MNHNY and CDR2 as SVGAGI (reference sequence). This CDR3 is built from 13 residues. The CDR3 protein is CASSYSTVSEQFF. The CDR3, as DNA: TGTGCCAGCAGTTACTCCACGGTCTCCGAGCAGTTCTTC.

The chain links TRBV25-1 to TRBJ2-5; D gene ambiguous. This CDR3 is 16 amino acids long. In germline, CDR1 is MGHDK, CDR2 SYGVNS. The V end was cut by 3 bases, the J end by 5 bases, with 19 bases between. The CDR3 nucleotides are TGTGCCAGCAGTGACCTCTTAAGTGGGCCCCTGGAGACCCAGTACTTC. This encodes CASSDLLSGPLETQYF.

The rearrangement links TRBV6-1 to TRBJ1-2; D is possibly TRBD1 (5 bases). V gave up 6 bases and J gave up 0 bases, with 11 bases separating them. There are 14 residues in the CDR3. Looked up from germline, CDR1 is MNHNS and CDR2 is SASEGT. The DNA for the CDR3 is TGTGCCAGCAGCCAGGGCCCCACTAACTATGGCTACACCTTC. This encodes CASSQGPTNYGYTF.

This clone showed up just a few times. The chain couples TRBV2 to TRBJ1-5; D possibly corresponds to TRBD1 (5 bases). In germline, CDR1 is SNHLY, CDR2 FYNNEI. V lost 1 base and J 6 bases, leaving 13 bases between the germline ends. The CDR3 spans 15 residues. In nucleotides, the CDR3 is TGTGCCAGCAGTGAAGGTGGGCAGGGCGGTCAGCCCCAGCATTTT. Residues: CASSEGGQGGQPQHF. Filled out from reference TRBV2 and TRBJ1-5, the complete variable domain reads EPEVTQTPSHQVTQMGQEVILRCVPISNHLYFYWYRQILGQKVEFLVSFYNNEISEKSEIFDDQFSVERPDGSNFTLKIRSTKLEDSAMYFCASSEGGQGGQPQHFGDGTRLSIL.

This chain connects TRBV19 to TRBJ1-1; 7 bases fit TRBD1. J lost 0 bases, V lost 11 bases, and 6 bases had no gene match. Germline V gene sequence: CDR1 LNHDA, CDR2 SQIVND (reference sequence). CDR3 length equals 13 residues. The CDR3 DNA is TGTGCCGTCATGGGACAGATGAACACTGAAGCTTTCTTT. Translation: CAVMGQMNTEAFF.

A word on this clone: Within the sample, other DNA sequences also encode this same CDR3. The V call is TRBV18, the J call TRBJ2-5; D is unclear. The CDR3 length is 13 residues. Germline CDR1 is KGHSH and CDR2 is LQKENI. V was shortened by 3 bases and J by 2 bases, with 7 bases between the two germline ends. CDR3 residues: CASSPRQQETQYF. The CDR3 DNA follows: TGTGCCAGCTCACCCCGACAACAAGAGACCCAGTACTTC. The whole variable domain, filled in from reference TRBV18 and TRBJ2-5, reads NAGVMQNPRHLVRRRGQEARLRCSPMKGHSHVYWYRQLPEEGLKFMVYLQKENIIDESGMPKERFSAEFPKEGPSILRIQQVVRGDSAAYFCASSPRQQETQYFGPGTRLLVL.

This clone was picked up a small number of times. The chain has TRBV6-4 and TRBJ1-2; no clear D gene. This CDR3 has 15 amino acids. Trimming removed 8 bases from V and 5 bases from J, with 21 bases in between. The germline V gene encodes CDR1 MRHNA and CDR2 SNTAGT. CDR3 amino acids: CASVLRSWLWYGYTF. The DNA of the CDR3 is TGTGCCAGCGTCCTAAGATCGTGGTTATGGTATGGCTACACCTTC.

This chain connects TRBV9 to TRBJ1-2; TRBD1 matches 7 bases. The V gene end was trimmed by 0 bases and the J gene end by 2 bases; junction bases not matched to a gene: 1. The germline V gene has CDR1 SGDLS and CDR2 YYNGEE. There are 14 residues in the CDR3. The CDR3 DNA reads TGTGCCAGCAGCGTAGTAGGGGGCAACTATGGCTACACCTTC. Protein sequence: CASSVVGGNYGYTF. The full variable domain, its missing parts supplied by reference TRBV9 and TRBJ1-2, is DSGVTQTPKHLITATGQRVTLRCSPRSGDLSVYWYQQSLDQGLQFLIQYYNGEERAKGNILERFSAQQFPDLHSELNLSSLELGDSALYFCASSVVGGNYGYTFGSGTRLTVV.

The table lists this clone with a few counts. V and J are TRBV5-6 and TRBJ1-5; 7 positions agree with TRBD1. The CDR3 length is 15 residues. Germline-derived CDR1 and CDR2 are SGHDT and YYEEEE. V lost 3 bases and J lost 0; bases outside the gene matches: 3. DNA for the CDR3: TGTGCCAGCAGCTCGACAGGGAATAGCAATCAGCCCCAGCATTTT. As protein: CASSSTGNSNQPQHF.

This clone has a handful of counts. This rearrangement joins TRBV6-6 to TRBJ2-3, with D possibly being TRBD2 (5 bases). Germline loops: CDR1 MNHNY, CDR2 SVGAGI (reference sequence). The CDR3 consists of 14 residues. V shed 7 bases and J shed 6 bases, with 17 bases lying between them. DNA of the CDR3: TGTGCCAGCACCCAACTTACTAGTTCCGATACGCAGTATTTT. This sequence encodes CASTQLTSSDTQYF.

This clone was picked up a small number of times. The V gene is TRBV6-1, the J gene TRBJ1-3; tentative D call: TRBD1 (6 bases). Germline assignment: CDR1 MNHNS and CDR2 SASEGT. This CDR3 spans 15 amino acids. V was clipped by 8 bases and J by 4 bases, with 18 bases between them. Written as DNA, the CDR3 is TGTGCCAGCGGGGACGGGGGGCTATCGGGAAACACCATATATTTT. As protein: CASGDGGLSGNTIYF.

V gene TRBV6-1 combines with J gene TRBJ1-2; D is undetermined. V was pared by 0 bases and J by 0 bases, with 11 bases between. The CDR3 totals 16 residues. Germline CDR1 MNHNS, CDR2 SASEGT. CDR3 sequence: CASSEAATSANYGYTF. CDR3 coding DNA: TGTGCCAGCAGTGAAGCGGCCACCTCAGCTAACTATGGCTACACCTTC.

Only a few counts were recorded for this clone. The CDR3 loop reads CASKVGGSQETQYF. The CDR3 coding sequence is TGTGCCAGCAAGGTCGGGGGATCCCAAGAGACCCAGTACTTC. This sequence joins TRBV6-5 and TRBJ2-5; D might be TRBD2 (6 bases). V was trimmed by 7 bases and J by 1 base, leaving 13 bases between them. The CDR3 loop spans 14 amino acids. Germline V gives CDR1 MNHEY, CDR2 SVGAGI.

This chain uses TRBV5-1 with TRBJ2-7, with 10 bases lining up with TRBD2. V gave up 0 bases and J gave up 2 bases; unmatched junction bases: 2. CDR3 length equals 15 residues. Per germline, CDR1 SGHRS and CDR2 YFSETQ. The CDR3 DNA reads TGCGCCAGCAGCTTGGTTAGCGGGGGGCCCTACGAGCAGTACTTC. Residues: CASSLVSGGPYEQYF.

The chain employs TRBV6-6 and TRBJ2-1, with D possibly being TRBD1 (6 bases). V lost 2 bases to trimming and J lost 5 bases, with 10 bases between them. The germline CDR1 and CDR2 sequences are MNHNY and SVGAGI (reference sequence). The CDR3 has 14 residues. The CDR3 DNA sequence: TGTGCCAGCAGTTACGTCCAGGGGAACAATGAGCAGTTCTTC. This encodes CASSYVQGNNEQFF.

In its sample, this clone was seen many times. The chain is built from TRBV7-9 and TRBJ2-3; D is perhaps TRBD1 (5 bases). V lost 3 bases and J lost 8, with 18 bases in between. The CDR3 extends over 15 amino acids. The V gene's germline CDR1 is SEHNR and CDR2 FQNEAQ (reference sequence). CDR3 in amino acids: CASSFLADSSGTQYF. The CDR3 region has the DNA TGTGCCAGCAGCTTCCTGGCAGACAGCTCGGGTACGCAGTATTTT.

This clone was seen a few times. The rearrangement uses TRBV7-9 and TRBJ1-2, with a weak D call TRBD1 (6 bases). The CDR3 is made up of 12 amino acids. The ends were cut back, 8 bases at V and 2 bases at J, with 9 bases in the middle. Germline assignment: CDR1 SEHNR and CDR2 FQNEAQ (reference sequence). CDR3 loop: CASAGANYGYTF. In nucleotides, the CDR3 is TGTGCCAGCGCGGGGGCGAACTATGGCTACACCTTC.

The CDR3 loop is CAWTVPGSSPLHF. Here the CDR3 DNA reads TGTGCCTGGACCGTCCCAGGATCCTCACCCCTCCACTTT. V is TRBV30 and J is TRBJ1-6, with no clear D. Trimming left V 4 bases short and J 10 bases short, with 14 bases between. The CDR3 runs 13 residues. Germline CDR1 and CDR2: GTSNPN and SVGIG (reference sequence).

The V gene is TRBV21-1, the J gene TRBJ1-2; the tabulated D call, TRBD1, remains unverified against the DNA. TRBV21-1 is a pseudogene locus. The CDR3 loop spans 16 amino acids. As DNA, the CDR3 is TGTGCCAGCAGCAAAGCCCGGACAGGGGTAAACTATGGCTACACCTTC. It yields the protein CASSKARTGVNYGYTF.

The CDR3 spells CASSSYPTAGSYGYTF. DNA for the CDR3: TGTGCCAGCAGCTCCTACCCGACAGCCGGGTCTTATGGCTACACCTTC. This chain links TRBV7-2 with TRBJ1-2, with D possibly matching TRBD1 (5 bases). Germline V gene lookup returns CDR1 SGHTA and CDR2 FQGNSA. V dropped 4 bases and J dropped 5 bases, with 20 bases sitting between them. CDR3 length equals 16 residues.

The chain employs TRBV6-4 and TRBJ2-1; possibly TRBD1 for D (5 bases). The V gene's germline CDR1 is MRHNA and CDR2 SNTAGT. Trimming took 2 bases from V and 0 from J, leaving 8 bases between them. This CDR3 has 15 residues. The chain's CDR3 is CASSDTGGSYNEQFF. The DNA of the CDR3 is TGTGCCAGCAGTGACACAGGTGGCTCCTACAATGAGCAGTTCTTC.

This clone came up many times. The rearrangement links TRBV6-6 to TRBJ2-5; 8 bases are a match to TRBD1. Germline lookup yields CDR1 MNHNY and CDR2 SVGAGI (reference sequence). V trimming: 5 bases; J trimming: 6 bases; junction bases outside the gene matches: 11. The CDR3 is 15 residues long. The CDR3 sequence: CASSDGQGEVKTQYF. The CDR3, as DNA: TGTGCCAGCAGTGACGGACAGGGAGAGGTGAAGACCCAGTACTTC.

The V call is TRBV7-2, the J call TRBJ2-4, with 9 bases lining up with TRBD2. Germline V gene sequence: CDR1 SGHTA, CDR2 FQGNSA. Germline trimming cut 3 bases from V and 4 bases from J; bases unmatched to any gene: 1. The CDR3 length is 14 residues. The CDR3 DNA sequence: TGTGCCAGCAGCTTTAGCGGGGGTAAAAACATTCAGTACTTC. Its translation is CASSFSGGKNIQYF.

The chain employs TRBV7-2 and TRBJ2-1, with TRBD1 identical over 7 bases. The ends lost 5 bases at V and 9 bases at J; junction bases unmatched: 7. Germline values: CDR1 SGHTA, CDR2 FQGNSA. The CDR3 has 13 amino acids. DNA of the CDR3: TGTGCCAGCAGCATTGACAGGGTGGCTGAGCAGTTCTTC. It translates to CASSIDRVAEQFF. Variable domain in full (rest from reference TRBV7-2 and TRBJ2-1): GAGVSQSPSNKVTEKGKDVELRCDPISGHTALYWYRQSLGQGLEFLIYFQGNSAPDKSGLPSDRFSAERTGGSVSTLTIQRTQQEDSAVYLCASSIDRVAEQFFGPGTRLTVL.

This clone has a handful of counts. The chain joins TRBV10-3 to TRBJ2-7, with unresolved D. Trimming shortened V by 6 bases and J by 0 bases, and 6 bases separated the two germline ends. This CDR3 contains 12 residues. Germline loops: CDR1 ENHRY, CDR2 SYGVKD. CDR3 residues: CAIRGGSYEQYF. Written as DNA, the CDR3 is TGTGCCATCAGAGGCGGCTCCTACGAGCAGTACTTC.

This clone was counted at least ten times. This chain connects TRBV7-9 to TRBJ2-7; 7 bases align to TRBD1. Germline V gene lookup returns CDR1 SEHNR and CDR2 FQNEAQ (reference sequence). With 5 bases clipped from V and 2 bases from J, the junction kept 9 bases outside the gene matches. The CDR3 spans 15 residues. CDR3 region: CASSTTGTAPYEQYF. CDR3 DNA sequence: TGTGCCAGCAGCACCACCGGGACAGCCCCCTACGAGCAGTACTTC.

The chain employs TRBV5-6 and TRBJ2-1; D is ambiguous. This CDR3 has 14 residues. CDR1 and CDR2 (germline): SGHDT, YYEEEE. Trimming removed 4 bases from V and 9 bases from J, with 17 bases in between. The CDR3 region is CASSPGTPLGEQFF. The DNA for the CDR3 is TGTGCCAGCAGCCCGGGTACCCCGTTGGGTGAGCAGTTCTTC.

Only a few counts were recorded for this clone. The genes are TRBV10-2 and TRBJ2-3; possibly TRBD2 for D (6 bases). This CDR3 region has 17 residues. Trimming cost V 3 bases and J 7 bases, with 23 bases left between them. CDR1 is WSHSY, CDR2 SAAADI, per germline. The CDR3 is CASSDPRTGAHRNTQYF. The CDR3 bases are TGCGCCAGCAGTGACCCCAGGACGGGAGCCCACAGAAATACGCAGTATTTT.

The chain carries TRBV4-3 and TRBJ1-4, with a weak D call TRBD1 (6 bases). With 1 base removed from V and 2 bases from J, the gap between germline ends came to 11 bases. The CDR3 runs 16 residues. CDR1 is LGHNA and CDR2 is YSLEER in the germline V gene. CDR3 sequence (DNA): TGCGCCAGCAGCCAAGGCACAGGGCTCACTAATGAAAAACTGTTTTTT. Its translation: CASSQGTGLTNEKLFF.